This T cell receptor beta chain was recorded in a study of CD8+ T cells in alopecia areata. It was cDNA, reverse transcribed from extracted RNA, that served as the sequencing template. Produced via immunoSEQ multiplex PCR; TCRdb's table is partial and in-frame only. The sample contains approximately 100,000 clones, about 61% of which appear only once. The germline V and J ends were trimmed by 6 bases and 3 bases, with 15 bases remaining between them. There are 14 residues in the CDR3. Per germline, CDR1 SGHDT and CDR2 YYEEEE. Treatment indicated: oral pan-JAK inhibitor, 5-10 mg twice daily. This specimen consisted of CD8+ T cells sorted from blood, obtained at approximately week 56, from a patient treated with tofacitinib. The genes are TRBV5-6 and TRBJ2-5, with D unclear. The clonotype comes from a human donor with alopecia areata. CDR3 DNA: TGTGCCAGCACCTTCCCGACGGCAGAAGAGACCCAGTACTTC. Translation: CASTFPTAEETQYF. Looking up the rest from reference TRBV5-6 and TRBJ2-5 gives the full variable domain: DAGVTQSPTHLIKTRGQQVTLRCSPKSGHDTVSWYQQALGQGPQFIFQYYEEEERQRGNFPDRFSGHQFPNYSSELNVNALLLGDSALYLCASTFPTAEETQYFGPGTRLLVL.